One T cell receptor beta chain is described in this entry. This receptor's antigen is unknown. Nothing much larger sits one base from this clone, and base qualities are not available. This specimen belongs to a study of Ad26.COV2.S vaccination and SARS-CoV-2 variants (dated by TCRdb to the early 2020s). At the level of the whole study: Donors in the vaccine arm were drawn from COV1001, a multicentre, randomized, double-blind, placebo-controlled phase I-IIa trial testing Ad26.COV2.S in healthy adults. Ad26.COV2.S was administered intramuscularly at 5 x 10^10 or 1 x 10^11 viral particles, either as a single shot or as two shots given 56 days apart. TCRbeta repertoire sequencing served as the tool for gauging how specific and how broad the SARS-CoV-2-reactive T cell receptors were following Ad26.COV2.S vaccination. A total of some 30 samples were included in the TCR-sequenced set, comprising roughly 20 Ad26.COV2.S vaccine recipients, 5 placebo recipients and 8 SARS-CoV-2 convalescent individuals. Participants in the trial were split at random into five groups of five each, receiving low-dose or high-dose Ad26.COV2.S once or twice, or else placebo on both occasions. Investigators remained blinded to trial group allocation during experiments and outcome assessment. Results and caveats for the whole study, not just this receptor: Comparable non-spike TCR breadth was observed between vaccine and placebo recipients, consistent with only spike being contained in the vaccine. The authors noted that total T cell responses may have been underestimated by the TCR breadth and depth analyses. After vaccination, spike-specific CD8+ and CD4+ T cell responses were reported to show substantial breadth. Ad26.COV2.S recipients had higher spike-specific TCR breadth than placebo recipients (P = 0.0014). The study was not powered for comparison of responses between vaccine doses or regimens.

Here V drops 1 base and J drops 2 bases, and the junction holds 5 bases not matched to any gene. The CDR1 and CDR2 encoded by the germline V gene are MDHEN and SYDVKM. The CDR3 measures 16 amino acids from cysteine to phenylalanine. Only CDR3 DNA is held: 48 bases, read in frame from base 1. The immunoSEQ Assay was the method used to sequence TCRbeta CDR3 regions. After extraction, genomic DNA underwent amplification by bias-controlled multiplex PCR, followed by high-throughput sequencing. In the original analysis: Collapsing and filtering of sequences were performed to quantify the absolute abundance of each unique TCRbeta CDR3 region. Usable DNA was measured by amplifying reference genes present in all nucleated cells, and TCRbeta template counts were normalized to that usable DNA to estimate T cell fraction. Repertoire TCRs were annotated as SARS-CoV-2-specific by exact matching of V gene, CDR3 amino acid sequence and J gene to a known reactive TCR set. The reference SARS-CoV-2 TCR set came from MIRA and was filtered for enrichment in COVID-19-positive ImmuneCODE repertoires, removing public or cross-reactive TCRs. Using the MIRA antigens, annotated TCRs were further analysed by specific ORF or by position within an ORF. Breadth was defined as annotated unique rearrangements over total unique productive rearrangements; depth was the summed frequency of those rearrangements. Group comparisons of TCR breadth used two-sided Wilcoxon rank-sum tests. What TCRdb holds here is the immuneACCESS table cut down to in-frame rearrangements. Part of the clones is not present; checked against another copy, under half of the missing clones reflect an unresolved V gene, and the others are unexplained. That table supplies the V and J calls and clone size; D and trimming were determined from the DNA. A total of 430,000 or so clones appear in this sample, 90% of them only once. The ten top clones hold 10% to 15% of the sample.

What this sample's treatment or condition label stands for: roughly 20 received Ad26.COV2.S at low or high dose, single or two shots; 5 received placebo; per-sample allocation not given. For vaccine and placebo recipients, the sequenced repertoires came from samples collected on day 63 after the first injection. Between 29 July and 7 August 2020, Cohort 1b enrolled some 25 adults aged 18-55 years at one site in Boston, USA. Ad26.COV2.S was a replication-incompetent adenovirus type 26 vector that expressed a prefusion-stabilized SARS-CoV-2 spike protein derived from the original Wuhan strain. The source material was peripheral blood, sampled in a trial of Ad26.COV2.S vaccine versus placebo. This receptor was taken from a person aged 18-65 years who received the Ad26.COV2.S COVID-19 vaccine or a placebo. The rearranged chain carries TRBV28 and TRBJ2-7, and TRBD2 aligns with 10 junction nucleotides. For the CDR3, the sequence is CASSLSASGRAYEQYF. The nucleotide sequence is TGTGCCAGCAGTTTATCGGCCAGCGGGAGGGCCTACGAGCAGTACTTC.